The clone carrying this T cell receptor beta chain was picked up many times. The read ends 3 residues before the CDR3 terminus; that terminus is restored from the germline J gene. This CDR3 contains 13 residues. V was trimmed by 7 bases and J by 7 bases, leaving 14 bases between them. The germline gives CDR1 SGHDT, CDR2 YYEEEE. The protocol was immunoSEQ multiplex PCR, while the TCRdb copy is restricted to in-frame clones and leaves out a portion. The specimen has 55,000 or so clones, none found just once. These data belong to a study of T cell clonality in common variable immunodeficiency. The clonotype comes from a person aged 18-70 years in good health. The sample taken for sequencing was peripheral blood mononuclear cells. The V call is TRBV5-6, the J call TRBJ2-2, with D maybe TRBD2 (5 bases). CDR3 in amino acids: CASVAGRGGELFF. CDR3 DNA, as far as it was read: TGTGCCAGCGTTGCGGGTCGCGGCGGGGAG.